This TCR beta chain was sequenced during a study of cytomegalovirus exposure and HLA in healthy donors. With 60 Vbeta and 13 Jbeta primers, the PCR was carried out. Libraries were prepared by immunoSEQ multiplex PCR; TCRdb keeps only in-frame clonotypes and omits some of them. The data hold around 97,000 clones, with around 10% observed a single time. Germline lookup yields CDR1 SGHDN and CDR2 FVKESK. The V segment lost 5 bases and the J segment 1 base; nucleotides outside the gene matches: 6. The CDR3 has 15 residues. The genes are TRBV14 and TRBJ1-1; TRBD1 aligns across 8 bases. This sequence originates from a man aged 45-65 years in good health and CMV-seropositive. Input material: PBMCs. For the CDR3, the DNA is TGTGCCAGCAGCAGAGCCGGGACAGGGAACACTGAAGCTTTCTTT. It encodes CASSRAGTGNTEAFF.